The 12 T cell receptor beta chains below were found in one sample sequenced in a study of T cell changes during pregnancy in multiple sclerosis. Generated by immunoSEQ multiplex PCR, the TCRdb table keeps only in-frame clones and is missing some. The sample yields 20,000 to 30,000 clones, more than 70% seen once. The sequences come from CD4+ T cells from peripheral blood mononuclear cells, collected in the first trimester of pregnancy. The receptors derive from a female donor in good health, enrolled as a control in a pregnancy study.

CDR3 sequence reads: CASSLSTVNYGYTF. The CDR3, as DNA: TGTGCCAGCAGCTTATCGACAGTTAACTATGGCTACACCTTC. The chain uses TRBV7-2 and TRBJ1-2; tentative D call: TRBD1 (5 bases). Deletions cut 2 bases from V and 1 base from J, with 8 bases between. Germline CDR1 and CDR2: SGHTA and FQGNSA. This CDR3 has 14 amino acids. The full variable domain, in which reference TRBV7-2 and TRBJ1-2 provide the parts outside the CDR3, is GAGVSQSPSNKVTEKGKDVELRCDPISGHTALYWYRQSLGQGLEFLIYFQGNSAPDKSGLPSDRFSAERTGGSVSTLTIQRTQQEDSAVYLCASSLSTVNYGYTFGSGTRLTVV.

The chain recombines TRBV5-1 with TRBJ2-7; D gene ambiguous. Germline CDR1 and CDR2: SGHRS and YFSETQ. CDR3 length equals 12 residues. Trimming cost V 4 bases and J 3 bases, with 8 bases left between them. The CDR3 protein is CASSGLVYEQYF. CDR3 DNA: TGCGCCAGCAGCGGCCTAGTCTACGAGCAGTACTTC.

This chain uses TRBV6-5 with TRBJ1-3; 9 bases are a match to TRBD1. From germline, CDR1 is MNHEY and CDR2 SVGAGI. The ends lost 5 bases at V and 4 bases at J; junction bases unmatched: 3. The CDR3 spans 14 residues. CDR3 DNA: TGTGCCAGCAGTACCGGGACAGGGGGAAACACCATATATTTT. It translates to CASSTGTGGNTIYF.

This clone was counted between two and nine times. V is TRBV7-9 and J is TRBJ2-5; TRBD1 agrees at 10 bases. Germline CDR1 is SEHNR and CDR2 is FQNEAQ (reference sequence). This CDR3 is 18 amino acids long. With 2 bases clipped from V and 4 bases from J, the junction kept 13 bases outside the gene matches. The CDR3 reads CASSLRGTGVRVGETQYF. The CDR3 coding sequence is TGTGCCAGCAGCTTAAGAGGGACAGGGGTCCGGGTGGGAGAGACCCAGTACTTC.

The chain has TRBV28 and TRBJ2-2; 11 bases agree with TRBD2. The CDR3 has 15 amino acids. Trimming took 6 bases from V and 4 from J; bases not matched to a gene: 4. CDR1 is MDHEN and CDR2 is SYDVKM in the germline V gene. CDR3 loop: CASRNSGRGTGELFF. CDR3 coding DNA: TGTGCCAGCAGAAATAGCGGGAGGGGCACCGGGGAGCTGTTTTTT. Combining the CDR3 with reference TRBV28 and TRBJ2-2 gives the whole variable domain DVKVTQSSRYLVKRTGEKVFLECVQDMDHENMFWYRQDPGLGLRLIYFSYDVKMKEKGDIPEGYSVSREKKERFSLILESASTNQTSMYLCASRNSGRGTGELFFGEGSRLTVL.

This chain links TRBV15 with TRBJ2-2; 11 positions agree with TRBD1. The V segment lost 6 bases and the J segment 5 bases; nucleotides outside the gene matches: 8. CDR3 length: 16 residues. Germline loops: CDR1 LNHNV, CDR2 YYDKDF (reference sequence). Here the CDR3 DNA reads TGTGCCACCAGTCCGGGACAGGGGGTACCTACCGGGGAGCTGTTTTTT. Translation gives CATSPGQGVPTGELFF.

This clone was recorded once. The CDR3 is CASSPYRRGAQETQYF. CDR3 coding DNA: TGTGCCAGCAGCCCCTACCGGCGGGGTGCCCAAGAGACCCAGTACTTC. The V call is TRBV7-2, the J call TRBJ2-5, with D possibly TRBD2 on 6 matching bases. Germline CDR1 SGHTA, CDR2 FQGNSA. The CDR3 runs 16 residues. V dropped 5 bases and J dropped 1 base, with 17 bases sitting between them.

The chain joins TRBV5-1 to TRBJ2-7; TRBD1 aligns across 9 bases. CDR1 and CDR2 from the germline V gene are SGHRS and YFSETQ. V lost 0 bases to trimming and J lost 5 bases; unmatched junction nucleotides: 6. The CDR3 totals 15 residues. The CDR3 DNA sequence: TGCGCCAGCAGCTTGGTCGGGACAGGGCTTAACGAGCAGTACTTC. This sequence encodes CASSLVGTGLNEQYF.

This clone was detected a few times. The chain couples TRBV30 to TRBJ1-1; D remains unclear. This CDR3 has 14 residues. V dropped 1 base and J dropped 2 bases, with 11 bases sitting between them. The germline CDR1 and CDR2 sequences are GTSNPN and SVGIG (reference sequence). The CDR3 DNA reads as TGTGCCTGGAGTGACCTGACAAGAAACACTGAAGCTTTCTTT. It yields the protein CAWSDLTRNTEAFF.

A word on this clone: Other DNA sequences of this sample code for an identical CDR3. This chain links TRBV2 with TRBJ1-5, with 8 bases fitting TRBD1. The germline gives CDR1 SNHLY, CDR2 FYNNEI. V lost 6 bases and J lost 2; bases outside the gene matches: 3. The CDR3 consists of 14 residues. The CDR3 reads CASSQTGGNQPQHF. The CDR3 DNA follows: TGTGCCAGCAGCCAGACAGGGGGCAATCAGCCCCAGCATTTT.

The genes are TRBV5-6 and TRBJ2-3, with D hard to call. The germline V gene has CDR1 SGHDT and CDR2 YYEEEE. The CDR3 consists of 13 residues. Trimming cost V 0 bases and J 1 base, with 3 bases left between them. The CDR3 spells CASSLGGTDTQYF. In DNA form, the CDR3 reads TGTGCCAGCAGCTTGGGCGGCACAGATACGCAGTATTTT.

The chain carries TRBV7-9 and TRBJ2-7; D is perhaps TRBD1 (6 bases). Per the germline V gene, CDR1 is SEHNR and CDR2 is FQNEAQ (reference sequence). This CDR3 contains 15 residues. The V and J ends lost 1 base and 1 base respectively, with 11 bases between them. This CDR3 reads CASSLVGARSYEQYF. CDR3 in DNA: TGTGCCAGCAGCTTAGTGGGGGCCAGATCCTACGAGCAGTACTTC.